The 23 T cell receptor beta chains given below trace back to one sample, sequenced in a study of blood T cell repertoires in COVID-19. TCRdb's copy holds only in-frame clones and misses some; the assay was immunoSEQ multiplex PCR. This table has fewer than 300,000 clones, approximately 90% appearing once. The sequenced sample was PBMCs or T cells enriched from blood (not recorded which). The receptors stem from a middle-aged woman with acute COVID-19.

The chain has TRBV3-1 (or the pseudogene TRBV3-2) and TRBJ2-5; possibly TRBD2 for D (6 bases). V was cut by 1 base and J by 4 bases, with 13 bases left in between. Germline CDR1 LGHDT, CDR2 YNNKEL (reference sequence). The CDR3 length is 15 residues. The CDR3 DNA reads TGTGCCAGCAGCCAAGGATACCGGGAGCTAGAGACCCAGTACTTC. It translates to CASSQGYRELETQYF.

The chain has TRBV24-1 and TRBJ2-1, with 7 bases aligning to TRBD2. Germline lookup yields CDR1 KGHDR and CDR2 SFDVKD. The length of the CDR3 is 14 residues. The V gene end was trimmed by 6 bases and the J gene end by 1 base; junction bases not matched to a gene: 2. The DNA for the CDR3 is TGTGCCACCAGTAGCGGGAAATCCTACAATGAGCAGTTCTTC. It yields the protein CATSSGKSYNEQFF.

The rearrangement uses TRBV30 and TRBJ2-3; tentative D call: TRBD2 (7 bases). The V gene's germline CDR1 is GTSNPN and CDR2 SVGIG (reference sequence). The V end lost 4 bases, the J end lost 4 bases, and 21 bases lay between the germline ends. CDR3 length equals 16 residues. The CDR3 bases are TGTGCCTGGACATACGAACTACCGGGGGGCTCAGATACGCAGTATTTT. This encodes CAWTYELPGGSDTQYF.

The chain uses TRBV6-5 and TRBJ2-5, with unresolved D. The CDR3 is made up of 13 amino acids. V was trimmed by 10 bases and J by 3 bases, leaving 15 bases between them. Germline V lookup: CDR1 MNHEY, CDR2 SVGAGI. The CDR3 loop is CATGRWQEETQYF. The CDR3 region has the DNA TGTGCCACAGGCCGGTGGCAGGAAGAGACCCAGTACTTC.

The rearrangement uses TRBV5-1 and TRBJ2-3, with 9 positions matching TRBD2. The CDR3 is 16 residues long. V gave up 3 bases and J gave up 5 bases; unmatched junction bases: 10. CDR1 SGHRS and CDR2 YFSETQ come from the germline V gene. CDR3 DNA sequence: TGCGCCAGCAGCTCCGGCCAGCGGGGGGCGGGAGATACGCAGTATTTT. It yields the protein CASSSGQRGAGDTQYF.

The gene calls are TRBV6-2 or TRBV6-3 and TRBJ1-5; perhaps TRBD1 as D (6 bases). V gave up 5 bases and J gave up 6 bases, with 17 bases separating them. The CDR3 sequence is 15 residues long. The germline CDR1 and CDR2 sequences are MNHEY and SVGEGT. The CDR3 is CASSPDRRTFQPQHF. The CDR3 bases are TGTGCCAGCAGTCCGGACAGAAGAACTTTTCAGCCCCAGCATTTT.

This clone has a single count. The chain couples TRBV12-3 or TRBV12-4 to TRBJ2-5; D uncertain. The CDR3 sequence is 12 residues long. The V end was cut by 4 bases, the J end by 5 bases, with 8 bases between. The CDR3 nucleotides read TGTGCCAGCAGTTCCGTCGGTGAGACCCAGTACTTC. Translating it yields CASSSVGETQYF.

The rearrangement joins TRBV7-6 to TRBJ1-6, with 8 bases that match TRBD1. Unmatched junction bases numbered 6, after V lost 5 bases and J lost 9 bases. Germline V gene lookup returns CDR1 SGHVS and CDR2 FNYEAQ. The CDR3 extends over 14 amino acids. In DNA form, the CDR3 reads TGTGCCAGCAGCCCTACAGGGGGATCTTCACCCCTCCACTTT. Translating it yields CASSPTGGSSPLHF.

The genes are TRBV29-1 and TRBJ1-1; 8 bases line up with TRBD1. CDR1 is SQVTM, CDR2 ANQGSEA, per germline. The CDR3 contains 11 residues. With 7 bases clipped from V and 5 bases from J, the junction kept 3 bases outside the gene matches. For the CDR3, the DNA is TGCAGCGGATACAGGGGGACTGAAGCTTTCTTT. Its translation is CSGYRGTEAFF.

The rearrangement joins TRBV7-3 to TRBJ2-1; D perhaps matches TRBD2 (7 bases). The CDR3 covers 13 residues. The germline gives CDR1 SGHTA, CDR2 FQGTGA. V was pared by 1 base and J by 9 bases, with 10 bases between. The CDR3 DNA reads TGTGCCAGCAGCTTAAGGGAGGGGGGTGAGCAGTTCTTC. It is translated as CASSLREGGEQFF.

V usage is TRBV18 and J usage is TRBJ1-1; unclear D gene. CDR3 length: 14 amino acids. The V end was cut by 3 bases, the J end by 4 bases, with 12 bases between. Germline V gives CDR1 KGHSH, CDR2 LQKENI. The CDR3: CASSPYAGITEAFF. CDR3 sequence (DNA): TGTGCCAGCTCACCCTACGCGGGTATCACTGAAGCTTTCTTT.

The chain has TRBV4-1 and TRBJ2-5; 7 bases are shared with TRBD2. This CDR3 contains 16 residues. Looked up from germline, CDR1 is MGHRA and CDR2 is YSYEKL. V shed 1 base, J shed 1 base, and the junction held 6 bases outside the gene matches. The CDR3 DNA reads TGCGCCAGCAGCCAAGGGGGGGGGACTTTCCAAGAGACCCAGTACTTC. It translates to CASSQGGGTFQETQYF.

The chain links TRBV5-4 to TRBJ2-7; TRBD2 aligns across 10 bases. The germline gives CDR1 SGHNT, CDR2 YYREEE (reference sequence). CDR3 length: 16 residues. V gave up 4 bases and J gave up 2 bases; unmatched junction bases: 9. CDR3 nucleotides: TGTGCCAGCAGCCCCGGGGGGGGACTAGCGCCCTACGAGCAGTACTTC. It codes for CASSPGGGLAPYEQYF.

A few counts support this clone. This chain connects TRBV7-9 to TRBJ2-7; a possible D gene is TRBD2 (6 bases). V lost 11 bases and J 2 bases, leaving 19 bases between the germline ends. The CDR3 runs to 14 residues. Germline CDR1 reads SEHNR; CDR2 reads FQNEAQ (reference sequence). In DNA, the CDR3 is TGTGCCGAAGAAATAGGAGGGCGCCCCTACGAGCAGTACTTC. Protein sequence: CAEEIGGRPYEQYF.

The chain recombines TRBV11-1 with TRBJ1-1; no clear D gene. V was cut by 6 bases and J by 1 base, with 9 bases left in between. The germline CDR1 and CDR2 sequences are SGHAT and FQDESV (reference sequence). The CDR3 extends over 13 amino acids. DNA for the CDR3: TGTGCCAGCAGACACCCACAGAACACTGAAGCTTTCTTT. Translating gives CASRHPQNTEAFF.

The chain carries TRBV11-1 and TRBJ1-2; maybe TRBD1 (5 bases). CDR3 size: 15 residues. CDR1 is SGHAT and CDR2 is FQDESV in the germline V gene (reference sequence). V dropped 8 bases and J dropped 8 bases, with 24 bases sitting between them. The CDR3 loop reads CASGVMGGELGGYTF. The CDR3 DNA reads TGTGCCAGCGGCGTTATGGGAGGGGAGCTTGGAGGCTACACCTTC. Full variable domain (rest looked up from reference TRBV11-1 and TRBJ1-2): EAEVAQSPRYKITEKSQAVAFWCDPISGHATLYWYRQILGQGPELLVQFQDESVVDDSQLPKDRFSAERLKGVDSTLKIQPAELGDSAMYLCASGVMGGELGGYTFGSGTRLTVV.

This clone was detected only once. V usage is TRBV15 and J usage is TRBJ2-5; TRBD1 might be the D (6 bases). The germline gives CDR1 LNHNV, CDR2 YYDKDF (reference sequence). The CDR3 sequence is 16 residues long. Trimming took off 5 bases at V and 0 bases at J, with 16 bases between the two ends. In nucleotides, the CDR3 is TGTGCCACCAGCGCCCACAGGGTCCATTACCAAGAGACCCAGTACTTC. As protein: CATSAHRVHYQETQYF.

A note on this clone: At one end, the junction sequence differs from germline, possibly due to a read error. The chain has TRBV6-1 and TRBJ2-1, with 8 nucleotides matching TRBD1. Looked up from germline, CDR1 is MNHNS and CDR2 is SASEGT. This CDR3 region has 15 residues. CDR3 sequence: CASSEDRGGNNEQFF. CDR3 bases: TGTGCCAGCAGCGAAGACAGGGGAGGCAACAATGAGCAGTTCTTC.

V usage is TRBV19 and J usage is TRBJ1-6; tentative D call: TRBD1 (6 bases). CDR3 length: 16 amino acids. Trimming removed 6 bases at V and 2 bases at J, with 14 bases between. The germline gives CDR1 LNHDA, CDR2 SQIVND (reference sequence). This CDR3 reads CASSHTGLPYNSPLHF. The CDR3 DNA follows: TGTGCCAGTAGCCACACAGGGTTACCCTATAATTCACCCCTCCACTTT.

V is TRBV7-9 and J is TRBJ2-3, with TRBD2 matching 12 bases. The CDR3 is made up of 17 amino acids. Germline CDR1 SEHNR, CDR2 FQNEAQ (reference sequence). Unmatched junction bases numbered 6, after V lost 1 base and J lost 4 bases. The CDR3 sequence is CASSLGSLAGGSDTQYF. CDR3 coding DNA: TGTGCCAGCAGCTTAGGGTCACTAGCGGGAGGTTCAGATACGCAGTATTTT.

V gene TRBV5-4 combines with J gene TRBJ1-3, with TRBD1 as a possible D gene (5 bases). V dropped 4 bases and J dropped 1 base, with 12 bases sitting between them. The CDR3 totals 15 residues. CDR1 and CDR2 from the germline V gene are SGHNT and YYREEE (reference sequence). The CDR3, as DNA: TGTGCCAGCAGCCCCGGGGGGGGTTCTGGAAACACCATATATTTT. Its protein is CASSPGGGSGNTIYF. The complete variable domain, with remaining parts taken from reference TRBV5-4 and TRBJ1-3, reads ETGVTQSPTHLIKTRGQQVTLRCSSQSGHNTVSWYQQALGQGPQFIFQYYREEENGRGNFPPRFSGLQFPNYSSELNVNALELDDSALYLCASSPGGGSGNTIYFGEGSWLTVV.

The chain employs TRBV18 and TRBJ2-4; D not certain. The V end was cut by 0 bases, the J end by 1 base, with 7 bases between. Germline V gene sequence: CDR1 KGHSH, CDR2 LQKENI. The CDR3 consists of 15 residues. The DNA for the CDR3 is TGTGCCAGCTCACCACCCTCAGTTGCCAAAAACATTCAGTACTTC. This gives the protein CASSPPSVAKNIQYF. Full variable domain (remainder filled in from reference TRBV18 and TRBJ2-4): NAGVMQNPRHLVRRRGQEARLRCSPMKGHSHVYWYRQLPEEGLKFMVYLQKENIIDESGMPKERFSAEFPKEGPSILRIQQVVRGDSAAYFCASSPPSVAKNIQYFGAGTRLSVL.

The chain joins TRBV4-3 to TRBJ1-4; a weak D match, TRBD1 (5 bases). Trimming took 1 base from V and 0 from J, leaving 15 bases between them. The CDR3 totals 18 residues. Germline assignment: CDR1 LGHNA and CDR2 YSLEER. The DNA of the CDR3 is TGCGCCAGCAGCCAAGCATGGTTACAGGCTGCAACTAATGAAAAACTGTTTTTT. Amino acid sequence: CASSQAWLQAATNEKLFF.